A single sample gave rise to the 10 T cell receptor beta chains below, sequenced in a study of CD8 T cells in ankylosing spondylitis. TCRdb redid the calling of the 5' RACE reads with MiXCR, one entry per CDR3 protein. The sample comprises around 160,000 distinct CDR3 sequences, around a tenth of which are singletons, and around 29% rests with the top ten. Sequencing input: blood, either unsorted or a sorted T cell fraction (not recorded which). These receptors were collected from a male donor with ankylosing spondylitis or in good health (not recorded which).

This clonotype appeared many times. The chain employs TRBV5-1 and TRBJ2-1; 10 nucleotides match TRBD1. The CDR3 is 16 amino acids. Germline CDR1 SGHRS, CDR2 YFSETQ. V lost 1 base to trimming and J lost 6 bases; unmatched junction nucleotides: 7. This CDR3 reads CASSLNPGQGTNEQFF. The CDR3 nucleotides are TGCGCCAGCAGCTTGAATCCGGGACAGGGGACCAATGAGCAGTTCTTC.

At least ten counts were recorded for this clonotype. The rearrangement joins TRBV20-1 to TRBJ2-7; 7 nucleotides agree with TRBD1. This CDR3 contains 14 residues. The V gene's germline CDR1 is DFQATT and CDR2 SNEGSKA (reference sequence). V was clipped by 3 bases and J by 2 bases; unmatched bases: 7. The CDR3 region has the DNA TGCAGTGCTAGCCAACAGGGGAACCCCTACGAGCAGTACTTC. It is translated as CSASQQGNPYEQYF.

The chain is built from TRBV12-3 or TRBV12-4 and TRBJ2-5, with TRBD2 matching 10 bases. CDR3 length: 16 residues. V shed 2 bases, J shed 5 bases, and the junction held 8 bases outside the gene matches. The CDR3 loop reads CASSLIAGGSTETQYF. Here the CDR3 DNA reads TGTGCCAGCAGTTTAATAGCGGGGGGATCTACTGAGACCCAGTACTTC.

This clonotype occurred many times. The J gene is TRBJ1-5, the V gene TRBV6-1; 9 bases are a match to TRBD1. J lost 2 bases, V lost 5 bases, and 4 bases had no gene match. The CDR3 loop spans 15 amino acids. Germline loops: CDR1 MNHNS, CDR2 SASEGT. CDR3 amino acids: CASSMDRGGNQPQHF. DNA of the CDR3: TGTGCCAGCAGTATGGACAGGGGCGGCAATCAGCCCCAGCATTTT.

This clonotype was seen ten or more times. The chain couples TRBV3-1 to TRBJ2-5, with 10 positions matching TRBD2. The V and J ends lost 0 bases and 4 bases, in that order; junction bases with no gene match: 5. The CDR3 runs to 16 residues. Germline V gene sequence: CDR1 LGHDT, CDR2 YNNKEL (reference sequence). DNA for the CDR3: TGTGCCAGCAGCCAAGAGGGACTAGCGCCCGGAGAGACCCAGTACTTC. It is translated as CASSQEGLAPGETQYF.

In this sample, this clonotype turned up many times. The chain combines TRBV6-2 or TRBV6-3 with TRBJ2-1; TRBD2 matches at 9 bases. CDR3 length equals 15 residues. Germline V gene sequence: CDR1 MNHEY, CDR2 SVGEGT. V shed 7 bases and J 3 bases; nucleotides not matched to a gene: 7. CDR3 sequence: CASNLAGANYNEQFF. The DNA for the CDR3 is TGTGCCAGCAATTTAGCGGGGGCTAACTACAATGAGCAGTTCTTC.

The rearrangement joins TRBV7-6 to TRBJ1-3, with D unclear. From germline, CDR1 is SGHVS and CDR2 FNYEAQ. The CDR3 is made up of 18 amino acids. Trimming left V 3 bases short and J 2 bases short, with 20 bases between. The CDR3 region is CASSFHSRGRGTGNTIYF. CDR3 bases: TGTGCCAGCAGCTTCCATTCCCGAGGGAGAGGGACTGGAAACACCATATATTTT.

With regard to this clonotype: This may arise from a read error, as a much more abundant clone is one base away. The chain links TRBV5-1 to TRBJ1-1; D possibly corresponds to TRBD1 (6 bases). CDR1 is SGHRS and CDR2 is YFSETQ in the germline V gene. Trimming left V 7 bases short and J 4 bases short, with 20 bases between. CDR3 length: 15 amino acids. The CDR3 is CASGSRGVRSTEAFF. As DNA, the CDR3 is TGCGCCAGCGGTTCGAGGGGGGTAAGGAGCACTGAAGCTTTCTTT.

This clonotype occurred many times. The chain carries TRBV6-5 and TRBJ1-4; 9 bases are shared with TRBD1. Germline V gives CDR1 MNHEY, CDR2 SVGAGI. CDR3 length: 19 residues. J gave up 4 bases and V 2 bases, and 14 bases lay outside the gene matches. Here the CDR3 DNA reads TGTGCCAGCAGTTACCAGCGTCCCGGGACAGGGTTCGGTAATGAAAAACTGTTTTTT. This codes for CASSYQRPGTGFGNEKLFF.

The chain has TRBV20-1 and TRBJ2-7, with 8 bases lining up with TRBD2. With 0 bases clipped from V and 2 bases from J, the junction kept 9 bases outside the gene matches. Germline V gene lookup returns CDR1 DFQATT and CDR2 SNEGSKA (reference sequence). The CDR3 has 16 amino acids. The CDR3, as DNA: TGCAGTGCTAGAGATCTCACTAGCGGAACAACCTACGAGCAGTACTTC. Its protein is CSARDLTSGTTYEQYF.